Below, 19 T cell receptor beta chains from the same sample are listed, as sequenced in a study of blood T cell repertoires in COVID-19. Assay: immunoSEQ multiplex PCR; the TCRdb copy retains only in-frame clones and omits some. The sample has under 100,000 clones; around four fifths are singletons. Sequenced: peripheral blood. The receptor source for this set is a man in his fifties or sixties with acute or convalescent COVID-19.

The rearrangement links TRBV14 to TRBJ1-2; D call uncertain. The CDR3 extends over 13 amino acids. Looked up from germline, CDR1 is SGHDN and CDR2 is FVKESK. Trimming shortened V by 2 bases and J by 7 bases, and 11 bases separated the two germline ends. DNA for the CDR3: TGTGCCAGCAGCCAAACAGTGGGTAGTGGCTACACCTTC. Encoded protein: CASSQTVGSGYTF.

The chain employs TRBV19 and TRBJ1-1, with 10 bases lining up with TRBD1. CDR1 is LNHDA, CDR2 SQIVND, per germline (reference sequence). Trimming at V came to 5 bases and at J to 8 bases, leaving 17 bases not matched to a gene. The CDR3 has 17 amino acids. The CDR3 coding sequence is TGTGCCAGTAGTTTCGGGCAGCTAAAGGACAGGGGGATCGAAGCTTTCTTT. It translates to CASSFGQLKDRGIEAFF.

This clone is a singleton in its sample. V gene TRBV9 combines with J gene TRBJ2-2; 10 bases are a match to TRBD2. Germline CDR1 reads SGDLS; CDR2 reads YYNGEE. The CDR3 contains 15 residues. The junction had 3 bases not matched to a gene; V was cut back by 2 bases and J by 5 bases. CDR3 nucleotides: TGTGCCAGCAGCGTGACTAGCGGGTCGACCGGGGAGCTGTTTTTT. Translating gives CASSVTSGSTGELFF.

Only one count was recorded for this clone. V usage is TRBV19 and J usage is TRBJ1-5; D is perhaps TRBD1 (6 bases). Trimming took off 7 bases at V and 1 base at J, with 11 bases between the two ends. CDR1 is LNHDA, CDR2 SQIVND, per germline (reference sequence). The CDR3 spans 14 residues. The CDR3 DNA reads TGTGCCAGTAATAACAGGGCGAGCAATCAGCCCCAGCATTTT. Encoded protein: CASNNRASNQPQHF.

The rearrangement links TRBV19 to TRBJ2-4, with TRBD2 matching over 8 bases. The ends lost 5 bases at V and 0 bases at J; junction bases unmatched: 6. This CDR3 is built from 16 residues. The germline V gene encodes CDR1 LNHDA and CDR2 SQIVND (reference sequence). DNA for the CDR3: TGTGCCAGTAGTGGAGGACTAGCTGCAGCCAAAAACATTCAGTACTTC. It codes for CASSGGLAAAKNIQYF.

This sequence joins TRBV12-2 and TRBJ1-5. TRBV12-2 is classified as a pseudogene. This CDR3 has 11 residues. This chain's CDR3 is CVRVGNQPQHF. The CDR3 region has the DNA TGTGTCCGGGTTGGCAATCAGCCCCAGCATTTT.

The chain is built from TRBV18 and TRBJ2-7; 8 bases map to TRBD2. The junction had 4 bases not matched to a gene; V was cut back by 4 bases and J by 5 bases. CDR1 KGHSH and CDR2 LQKENI come from the germline V gene. This CDR3 comprises 13 residues. In DNA, the CDR3 is TGTGCCAGCTCACTCGGGAGGGCCGACGAGCAGTACTTC. This encodes CASSLGRADEQYF.

V gene TRBV19 combines with J gene TRBJ2-1, with D possibly being TRBD2 (6 bases). CDR3 length: 13 amino acids. The germline gives CDR1 LNHDA, CDR2 SQIVND (reference sequence). V was pared by 3 bases and J by 6 bases, with 9 bases between. The CDR3 reads CASSIGDFNEQFF. CDR3 DNA: TGTGCCAGTAGTATCGGGGACTTCAATGAGCAGTTCTTC.

The chain joins TRBV12-3 or TRBV12-4 to TRBJ2-2; tentatively, D is TRBD2 (6 bases). V shed 5 bases and J shed 4 bases, with 8 bases lying between them. CDR3 length equals 13 residues. CDR3 amino acids: CASSRGTTGELFF. CDR3 nucleotide sequence: TGTGCCAGCAGTCGGGGGACCACCGGGGAGCTGTTTTTT.

This clone appeared once. This rearrangement joins TRBV28 to TRBJ2-7, with a possible D match to TRBD1 (5 bases). Germline V gives CDR1 MDHEN, CDR2 SYDVKM. V was pared by 7 bases and J by 2 bases, with 6 bases between. The CDR3 covers 11 residues. The CDR3 DNA reads as TGTGCCAGCACAGGGACCTACGAGCAGTACTTC. Its translation is CASTGTYEQYF.

The gene calls are TRBV10-2 and TRBJ2-2; D gene unclear. The CDR3 spans 14 residues. The germline gives CDR1 WSHSY, CDR2 SAAADI. Trimming cost V 8 bases and J 2 bases, with 12 bases left between them. CDR3 DNA: TGCGCCAGCCTCAGGCTCCTAAACACCGGGGAGCTGTTTTTT. Amino acid sequence: CASLRLLNTGELFF.

The CDR3 is CASSLDQLAGEGQYF. The CDR3 DNA reads as TGTGCCAGCAGCTTAGATCAACTAGCGGGAGAGGGGCAGTACTTC. The rearrangement uses TRBV7-2 and TRBJ2-7; 11 positions match TRBD2. This CDR3 is 15 amino acids long. V was pared by 1 base and J by 9 bases, with 8 bases of the junction left unmatched. Looked up from germline, CDR1 is SGHTA and CDR2 is FQGNSA.

The rearrangement links TRBV28 to TRBJ1-1; 7 positions agree with TRBD1. The CDR3 covers 14 residues. V gave up 5 bases and J gave up 4 bases; unmatched junction bases: 7. From germline, CDR1 is MDHEN and CDR2 SYDVKM. The CDR3 here is CASSTTGSATEAFF. The CDR3 nucleotides are TGTGCCAGCAGTACGACAGGGTCGGCCACTGAAGCTTTCTTT.

The genes are TRBV7-9 and TRBJ1-1; D not resolved. The length of the CDR3 is 13 residues. Germline CDR1 SEHNR, CDR2 FQNEAQ (reference sequence). V was cut by 0 bases and J by 3 bases, with 5 bases left in between. This CDR3 is CASSLASDTEAFF. CDR3 in DNA: TGTGCCAGCAGCTTAGCATCGGACACTGAAGCTTTCTTT. Together with reference TRBV7-9 and TRBJ1-1, the CDR3 gives the full variable domain: DTGVSQNPRHKITKRGQNVTFRCDPISEHNRLYWYRQTLGQGPEFLTYFQNEAQLEKSRLLSDRFSAERPKGSFSTLEIQRTEQGDSAMYLCASSLASDTEAFFGQGTRLTVV.

The CDR3 nucleotides are TGTGCCAGCAGTTTAGGGGACAGGCAGCCCCAGCATTTT. It specifies CASSLGDRQPQHF. The chain joins TRBV28 to TRBJ1-5, with 8 bases matching TRBD1. CDR1 is MDHEN and CDR2 is SYDVKM in the germline V gene. CDR3 length: 13 residues. Losses at the gene ends were 2 bases for V and 7 bases for J; bases not matched to a gene: 1.

This rearrangement joins TRBV19 to TRBJ1-1; 7 bases agree with TRBD1. Germline V gene sequence: CDR1 LNHDA, CDR2 SQIVND (reference sequence). The trim removed 2 bases at V and 0 bases at J, leaving 6 bases unmatched. This CDR3 spans 16 amino acids. The CDR3 is CASSISRGFMNTEAFF. DNA of the CDR3: TGTGCCAGTAGTATAAGCAGGGGGTTCATGAACACTGAAGCTTTCTTT.

The CDR3 loop reads CASSFTLTWGPAYEQYF. The DNA of the CDR3 is TGTGCCAGCAGCTTTACTTTGACGTGGGGGCCAGCCTACGAGCAGTACTTC. This chain uses TRBV11-2 with TRBJ2-7; possibly TRBD1 for D (6 bases). The V and J ends lost 3 bases and 2 bases respectively, with 20 bases between them. This CDR3 comprises 17 residues. Per germline, CDR1 SGHAT and CDR2 FQNNGV. Full variable domain (outside the CDR3, taken from reference TRBV11-2 and TRBJ2-7): EAGVAQSPRYKIIEKRQSVAFWCNPISGHATLYWYQQILGQGPKLLIQFQNNGVVDDSQLPKDRFSAERLKGVDSTLKIQPAKLEDSAVYLCASSFTLTWGPAYEQYFGPGTRLTVT.

The chain combines TRBV6-6 with TRBJ1-1, with D possibly being TRBD1 (5 bases). Trimming pared 5 bases from V and 0 bases from J, leaving 7 bases between. The CDR3 loop spans 13 amino acids. Germline CDR1 MNHNY, CDR2 SVGAGI (reference sequence). In DNA form, the CDR3 reads TGTGCCAGCAGTGGGGCAGTGAACACTGAAGCTTTCTTT. Translating it yields CASSGAVNTEAFF.

This chain links TRBV7-2 with TRBJ2-7, with D uncertain. The V gene's germline CDR1 is SGHTA and CDR2 FQGNSA. CDR3 length equals 14 residues. The ends were cut back, 0 bases at V and 2 bases at J, with 8 bases in the middle. Written as DNA, the CDR3 is TGTGCCAGCAGCTTAGCTGGAGAGGCCTACGAGCAGTACTTC. This encodes CASSLAGEAYEQYF.